What follows is one T cell receptor beta chain and its context. The antigen remains undetermined. Unique molecular identifiers were carried by the TCR beta cDNA libraries. Each batch of about 1 to 11 million T cells produced roughly 0.5 million cDNA molecules. TCRdb passed the PCR reads through MiXCR, listing each CDR3 protein once. The sample carries 650,000 to 850,000 distinct CDR3 sequences, 53% recorded once. This specimen comes from a study of post-analysis software for immune sequencing data. About the research overall: There were relapsing-remitting, secondary progressive and progressive-relapsing multiple sclerosis among the disease courses included. Whole-study findings and limits: Comparison of patients with controls showed five or six TRBV segments more frequent in patients, TRBV5-6, TRBV5-1 and TRBV20-1 among them. By F measure, strong co-clustering occurred among samples prepared in the same batch. Compared with controls, patients showed significantly lower normalized Chao1 diversity.

CDR3 length equals 17 residues. Germline values: CDR1 ENHRY, CDR2 SYGVKD. V shed 2 bases, J shed 5 bases, and the junction held 8 bases outside the gene matches. This receptor was identified in a girl aged 5 to 17 with multiple sclerosis. The chain couples TRBV10-3 to TRBJ2-3; 12 nucleotides align to TRBD2. Sequencing was carried out using blood. The CDR3 bases are TGTGCCATCAGTGAGCGGCTAGCGGGAGGGCCGGGAGATACGCAGTATTTT. It specifies CAISERLAGGPGDTQYF.